Below are 23 T cell receptor beta chains sequenced from a single sample in a study of T cell changes during pregnancy in multiple sclerosis. Measured with immunoSEQ multiplex PCR; TCRdb has only the in-frame clones, and not every one. The sample comprises tens of thousands of clones, approximately 90% of which are singletons, and about 1.5% rests with the top ten. The sample here was peripheral blood, taken in the first trimester of pregnancy. These receptor sequences come from a female donor in good health, enrolled as a control in a pregnancy study.

This rearrangement joins TRBV7-9 to TRBJ2-5; D unresolved. Germline lookup yields CDR1 SEHNR and CDR2 FQNEAQ (reference sequence). This CDR3 has 12 amino acids. Between the trimmed V and J ends, which lost 5 bases and 4 bases, there was a span of 8 bases. CDR3 DNA sequence: TGTGCCAGCAGCCCAGAAATAGAGACCCAGTACTTC. It specifies CASSPEIETQYF.

The chain employs TRBV6-5 and TRBJ1-2; D remains ambiguous. The V gene's germline CDR1 is MNHEY and CDR2 SVGAGI. The CDR3 runs to 12 residues. Trimming took off 4 bases at V and 8 bases at J, with 11 bases between the two ends. This chain's CDR3 is CASSSTVNGYTF. CDR3 coding DNA: TGTGCCAGCAGTTCCACAGTAAACGGCTACACCTTC.

Only one count was recorded for this clone. The chain combines TRBV5-6 with TRBJ2-7; 8 bases line up with TRBD2. The CDR3 runs to 15 residues. CDR1 and CDR2 (germline): SGHDT, YYEEEE. Losses at the gene ends were 2 bases for V and 7 bases for J; bases not matched to a gene: 11. CDR3 loop: CASSFGSGGPREQYF. The CDR3 nucleotides read TGTGCCAGCAGCTTCGGGTCGGGAGGGCCTCGGGAGCAGTACTTC.

The rearrangement joins TRBV6-1 to TRBJ1-6; 7 nucleotides match TRBD1. The CDR3 length is 15 residues. Germline assignment: CDR1 MNHNS and CDR2 SASEGT. The trim removed 10 bases at V and 2 bases at J, leaving 8 bases unmatched. The CDR3 sequence: CAIRRGETYNSPLHF. The CDR3 region has the DNA TGTGCCATACGCAGGGGGGAGACCTATAATTCACCCCTCCACTTT.

The rearrangement joins TRBV18 to TRBJ2-3; 12 nucleotides align to TRBD2. V shed 6 bases and J 1 base; nucleotides not matched to a gene: 8. This CDR3 region has 17 residues. CDR1 is KGHSH and CDR2 is LQKENI in the germline V gene. The CDR3: CASSPLAGGPGTDTQYF. In DNA, the CDR3 is TGTGCCAGCTCCCCCCTAGCGGGAGGGCCTGGCACAGATACGCAGTATTTT.

V gene TRBV5-1 combines with J gene TRBJ2-7; D gene unclear. This CDR3 region has 14 residues. Germline assignment: CDR1 SGHRS and CDR2 YFSETQ. Trimming removed 3 bases at V and 4 bases at J, with 14 bases between. As DNA, the CDR3 is TGCGCCAGCAGCTCGTCTCCCTCTTTGTACGAGCAGTACTTC. It specifies CASSSSPSLYEQYF.

V usage is TRBV5-5 and J usage is TRBJ1-5; 7 nucleotides match TRBD1. J lost 4 bases, V lost 0 bases, and 4 bases had no gene match. The CDR3 is made up of 15 amino acids. The germline gives CDR1 SGHKS, CDR2 YYEKEE (reference sequence). The CDR3 here is CASSLEGARNQPQHF. CDR3 DNA sequence: TGTGCCAGCAGCTTGGAGGGGGCGCGGAATCAGCCCCAGCATTTT.

The J gene is TRBJ2-3, the V gene TRBV4-1; maybe TRBD2 (6 bases). The CDR3 extends over 15 amino acids. Trimming stripped 4 bases from V and 0 bases from J, with 11 bases between. Germline assignment: CDR1 MGHRA and CDR2 YSYEKL. DNA of the CDR3: TGCGCCAGCAGCCTAGCGGTCTCTAGCACAGATACGCAGTATTTT. Its protein is CASSLAVSSTDTQYF.

The chain employs TRBV28 and TRBJ1-5, with 9 bases fitting TRBD1. The CDR3 runs 15 residues. Germline CDR1 is MDHEN and CDR2 is SYDVKM. V lost 6 bases to trimming and J lost 7 bases; unmatched junction nucleotides: 10. CDR3 region: CASRSRDREAQPQHF. The DNA for the CDR3 is TGTGCCAGCAGAAGCCGGGACAGGGAGGCGCAGCCCCAGCATTTT.

The chain employs TRBV6-1 and TRBJ2-7, with 7 bases aligning to TRBD1. Trimming at V came to 6 bases and at J to 0 bases, leaving 2 bases not matched to a gene. This CDR3 spans 13 amino acids. CDR1 is MNHNS and CDR2 is SASEGT in the germline V gene. CDR3 residues: CASRTGSSYEQYF. The CDR3 DNA reads as TGTGCCAGCAGGACAGGGTCCTCCTACGAGCAGTACTTC.

J is TRBJ2-7 and V is TRBV15, with a weak D call TRBD2 (6 bases). The germline CDR1 and CDR2 sequences are LNHNV and YYDKDF (reference sequence). This CDR3 is built from 15 residues. V lost 0 bases to trimming and J lost 0 bases, with 9 bases between them. CDR3 protein: CATSRDRGISYEQYF. DNA for the CDR3: TGTGCCACCAGCAGAGATCGGGGGATCTCCTACGAGCAGTACTTC. Together with reference TRBV15 and TRBJ2-7, the CDR3 gives the full variable domain: DAMVIQNPRYQVTQFGKPVTLSCSQTLNHNVMYWYQQKSSQAPKLLFHYYDKDFNNEADTPDNFQSRRPNTSFCFLDIRSPGLGDTAMYLCATSRDRGISYEQYFGPGTRLTVT.

V gene TRBV25-1 combines with J gene TRBJ1-4; D is perhaps TRBD1 (6 bases). The germline V gene has CDR1 MGHDK and CDR2 SYGVNS. The ends were cut back, 3 bases at V and 2 bases at J, with 10 bases in the middle. This CDR3 has 15 residues. CDR3 sequence: CASSDYRGTNEKLFF. CDR3 sequence (DNA): TGTGCCAGCAGTGACTATAGGGGGACTAATGAAAAACTGTTTTTT.

The chain employs TRBV27 and TRBJ2-7; TRBD1 matches 9 bases. With V trimmed by 5 bases and J by 2 bases, 13 bases remained unmatched. The CDR3 spans 17 residues. Germline assignment: CDR1 MNHEY and CDR2 SMNVEV (reference sequence). The CDR3 reads CASSKRLQGAQTYEQYF. The CDR3 nucleotides read TGTGCCAGCAGTAAACGGTTACAGGGGGCGCAAACCTACGAGCAGTACTTC.

The genes are TRBV28 and TRBJ2-2, with D maybe TRBD2 (6 bases). Germline CDR1 is MDHEN and CDR2 is SYDVKM. The V and J ends lost 4 bases and 1 base respectively, with 10 bases between them. The CDR3 runs 15 residues. The CDR3 nucleotides read TGTGCCAGCAGTTCCTCGGGACTGAACACCGGGGAGCTGTTTTTT. This translates into CASSSSGLNTGELFF.

The genes are TRBV7-9 and TRBJ1-1; tentatively, D is TRBD1 (5 bases). From germline, CDR1 is SEHNR and CDR2 FQNEAQ (reference sequence). The CDR3 spans 12 residues. V lost 2 bases and J 10 bases, leaving 11 bases between the germline ends. CDR3 region: CASSLPGGRAFF. Here the CDR3 DNA reads TGTGCCAGCAGCTTACCGGGGGGTAGAGCTTTCTTT. Full variable domain (rest looked up from reference TRBV7-9 and TRBJ1-1): DTGVSQNPRHKITKRGQNVTFRCDPISEHNRLYWYRQTLGQGPEFLTYFQNEAQLEKSRLLSDRFSAERPKGSFSTLEIQRTEQGDSAMYLCASSLPGGRAFFGQGTRLTVV.

The V and J genes are TRBV7-9 and TRBJ2-7, with 9 bases that match TRBD2. This CDR3 spans 19 amino acids. Germline CDR1 is SEHNR and CDR2 is FQNEAQ (reference sequence). V lost 5 bases and J lost 5; bases outside the gene matches: 22. CDR3 amino acids: CASSPQRGSVASGIHEQYF. DNA for the CDR3: TGTGCCAGCAGCCCTCAAAGAGGGTCGGTGGCTAGCGGGATCCACGAGCAGTACTTC.

The V and J genes are TRBV7-2 and TRBJ2-4; D unclear. The CDR3 covers 15 residues. CDR1 is SGHTA and CDR2 is FQGNSA in the germline V gene. V dropped 5 bases and J dropped 0 bases, with 11 bases sitting between them. The CDR3, as DNA: TGTGCCAGCAGCCCACAGATCCTAGCCAAAAACATTCAGTACTTC. Protein product: CASSPQILAKNIQYF.

This chain links TRBV28 with TRBJ2-3; D possibly corresponds to TRBD1 (6 bases). Germline V CDR1 and CDR2: MDHEN, SYDVKM. The CDR3 runs 15 residues. Trimming removed 3 bases from V and 0 bases from J, with 10 bases in between. CDR3 nucleotides: TGTGCCAGCAGTTTTGGGGGCGGGAGCACAGATACGCAGTATTTT. Residues: CASSFGGGSTDTQYF.

The V call is TRBV2, the J call TRBJ2-3; 9 positions match TRBD2. V dropped 2 bases and J dropped 3; count of bases not matched to a gene: 9. The CDR3 covers 17 residues. CDR1 is SNHLY, CDR2 FYNNEI, per germline. The CDR3 protein is CASSELGLAYRTDTQYF. CDR3 nucleotide sequence: TGTGCCAGCAGTGAATTGGGACTAGCATACAGAACAGATACGCAGTATTTT.

This clone was counted only a few times. The CDR3 region is CASSQHNTYNEQFF. In DNA form, the CDR3 reads TGCGCCAGCAGCCAACATAACACATACAATGAGCAGTTCTTC. This rearrangement joins TRBV4-1 to TRBJ2-1; no clear D. With 2 bases removed from V and 4 bases from J, the gap between germline ends came to 9 bases. CDR1 MGHRA and CDR2 YSYEKL come from the germline V gene. The CDR3 covers 14 residues.

The chain carries TRBV27 and TRBJ1-1; 7 nucleotides match TRBD1. This CDR3 has 14 residues. CDR1 and CDR2 (germline): MNHEY, SMNVEV (reference sequence). V was pared by 4 bases and J by 7 bases, with 9 bases of the junction left unmatched. This CDR3 reads CASSWAGGVNEAFF. The CDR3 DNA sequence: TGTGCCAGCAGTTGGGCAGGGGGAGTTAATGAAGCTTTCTTT.

The rearrangement joins TRBV30 to TRBJ2-7; maybe TRBD2 (5 bases). The ends were cut back, 0 bases at V and 0 bases at J, with 9 bases in the middle. The CDR3 contains 14 residues. Germline-derived CDR1 and CDR2 are GTSNPN and SVGIG (reference sequence). The CDR3 is CAWSVTTSSYEQYF. The DNA for the CDR3 is TGTGCCTGGAGTGTAACAACTAGCTCCTACGAGCAGTACTTC.

The CDR3: CASSFGGSSQETQYF. The CDR3 region has the DNA TGTGCCAGCAGCTTCGGCGGGAGTTCTCAAGAGACCCAGTACTTC. The chain employs TRBV7-9 and TRBJ2-5, with 7 bases identical to TRBD2. V was pared by 3 bases and J by 2 bases, with 6 bases of the junction left unmatched. The CDR3 sequence is 15 residues long. Germline V gene data show CDR1 as SEHNR and CDR2 as FQNEAQ (reference sequence).